This TCR beta chain was captured in a study of Graves' ophthalmopathy and Graves' hyperthyroidism. Findings and caveats of the study: Ophthalmopathy cases were distinguished from stable hyperthyroidism by a 13-signature model, reaching approximately 88% sensitivity and approximately 81% specificity.

Amplified TCR beta CDR3 regions were obtained using RNA transcripts as template. HTBI primers primed a first-round RT-PCR, and a second-round multiplex PCR followed. MiXCR was run by TCRdb on the multiplex PCR reads, yielding one entry per CDR3 protein. Of some 1.1 million distinct CDR3 sequences detected, about 38% appear once; the ten largest clones hold 11%. The CDR3 runs to 15 residues. Germline V gene sequence: CDR1 MNHEY, CDR2 SVGAGI. The V end lost 2 bases, the J end lost 1 base, and 6 bases lay between the germline ends. At least ten counts were recorded for this clonotype. Its antigen is undetermined. A diagnosis was made from clinical symptoms together with serum thyroxine, TRAb, thyroid ultrasound and orbital computed tomography.

This receptor was taken from an adult man with Graves' hyperthyroidism. Sequences were obtained from peripheral blood or thyroid tissue (not recorded which). The rearrangement uses TRBV6-5 and TRBJ2-6, with D uncertain. The chain's CDR3 is CASSYLVSGANVLTF. In DNA, the CDR3 is TGTGCCAGCAGTTACCTGGTGTCTGGGGCCAACGTCCTGACTTTC.